The 21 T cell receptor beta chains listed next were all sequenced from one sample in a study of cytomegalovirus exposure and HLA in healthy donors. The protocol was immunoSEQ multiplex PCR, while the TCRdb copy is restricted to in-frame clones and leaves out a portion. This sample has about 70,000 clones; 94% occur once, and the top ten carry under 2%. Specimen: PBMCs. These receptors originate from a woman aged 18-30 years in good health and CMV-seropositive.

This rearrangement joins TRBV4-1 to TRBJ2-7, with 7 bases matching TRBD1. The CDR3 has 15 residues. V was clipped by 3 bases and J by 7 bases; unmatched bases: 12. Germline assignment: CDR1 MGHRA and CDR2 YSYEKL. The DNA of the CDR3 is TGCGCCAGCAGCCAGGCCGGGACAGCTCCTTGGGAGCAGTACTTC. It yields the protein CASSQAGTAPWEQYF.

J is TRBJ2-7 and V is TRBV19; 7 bases match TRBD1. The V segment lost 6 bases and the J segment 3 bases; nucleotides outside the gene matches: 5. The CDR3 is 13 amino acids. Looked up from germline, CDR1 is LNHDA and CDR2 is SQIVND (reference sequence). In DNA, the CDR3 is TGTGCCAGTAGCCCGGGACAGTACTACGAGCAGTACTTC. Translated, it gives CASSPGQYYEQYF.

V is TRBV4-1 and J is TRBJ2-2, with a possible D match to TRBD2 (6 bases). The CDR3 totals 18 residues. CDR1 and CDR2 from the germline V gene are MGHRA and YSYEKL. V was pared by 0 bases and J by 1 base, with 15 bases between. CDR3 bases: TGCGCCAGCAGCCAAGATCGGTCCAGGACTATGAACACCGGGGAGCTGTTTTTT. Translation gives CASSQDRSRTMNTGELFF.

V gene TRBV7-9 combines with J gene TRBJ2-3; D unresolved. Between the trimmed V and J ends, which lost 5 bases and 2 bases, there was a span of 5 bases. This CDR3 comprises 12 residues. Per germline, CDR1 SEHNR and CDR2 FQNEAQ (reference sequence). The CDR3 reads CASSPNTDTQYF. CDR3 bases: TGTGCCAGCAGCCCCAACACAGATACGCAGTATTTT.

The chain couples TRBV2 to TRBJ1-1; D gene uncertain. There are 13 residues in the CDR3. Germline V gene sequence: CDR1 SNHLY, CDR2 FYNNEI. The V and J ends lost 8 bases and 1 base respectively, with 11 bases between them. In DNA form, the CDR3 reads TGTGCCAGCGGGTCGGAGGCGAACACTGAAGCTTTCTTT. Amino acid sequence: CASGSEANTEAFF.

This chain joins TRBV29-1 and TRBJ2-7; TRBD1 matches 10 bases. Germline loops: CDR1 SQVTM, CDR2 ANQGSEA. The ends lost 0 bases at V and 6 bases at J; junction bases unmatched: 8. This CDR3 region has 15 residues. CDR3 residues: CSVEDTGTGVSEQYF. Here the CDR3 DNA reads TGCAGCGTTGAAGATACGGGGACAGGGGTGTCCGAGCAGTACTTC.

The V gene is TRBV4-1, the J gene TRBJ1-4, with D possibly matching TRBD1 (5 bases). The CDR3 spans 16 residues. CDR1 and CDR2 from the germline V gene are MGHRA and YSYEKL. Trimming pared 0 bases from V and 12 bases from J, leaving 20 bases between. In DNA form, the CDR3 reads TGCGCCAGCAGCCAAGATTACAGGACAATGGGAACGGAACTGTTTTTT. Its translation is CASSQDYRTMGTELFF.

This sequence joins TRBV28 and TRBJ1-1, with 7 bases lining up with TRBD1. Trimming took 11 bases from V and 5 from J; bases not matched to a gene: 14. The CDR3 contains 14 residues. Per germline, CDR1 MDHEN and CDR2 SYDVKM. For the CDR3, the DNA is TGTGCCGTGACAGGGCTTGTGGGGGAGACTGAAGCTTTCTTT. This codes for CAVTGLVGETEAFF.

Here the CDR3 DNA reads TGTGCCAGCAGCCCTACAGGGGGCTGGGGCTACACCTTC. Translation gives CASSPTGGWGYTF. The rearrangement links TRBV7-9 to TRBJ1-2, with 9 bases identical to TRBD1. Germline V lookup: CDR1 SEHNR, CDR2 FQNEAQ (reference sequence). The junction had 6 bases not matched to a gene; V was cut back by 5 bases and J by 8 bases. This CDR3 is 13 amino acids long.

The gene calls are TRBV6-1 and TRBJ2-1; 9 nucleotides match TRBD1. This CDR3 spans 16 amino acids. CDR1 and CDR2 (germline): MNHNS, SASEGT. The junction had 8 bases not matched to a gene; V was cut back by 1 base and J by 7 bases. CDR3 amino acids: CASSEEDRGVWNEQFF. CDR3 sequence (DNA): TGTGCCAGCAGTGAAGAGGACAGGGGAGTATGGAATGAGCAGTTCTTC.

The chain combines TRBV6-6 with TRBJ2-1; TRBD2 aligns across 8 bases. The CDR3 spans 14 residues. CDR1 is MNHNY, CDR2 SVGAGI, per germline (reference sequence). V lost 8 bases to trimming and J lost 8 bases; unmatched junction nucleotides: 11. DNA for the CDR3: TGTGCCAGCGGAGGGTCCGGGAGGGCGTATGAGCAGTTCTTC. This translates into CASGGSGRAYEQFF.

The chain links TRBV6-5 to TRBJ2-5; 7 positions agree with TRBD2. CDR3 length equals 15 residues. After removal of 6 bases from V and 2 bases from J, the junction contained 9 bases not matched to a gene. Germline V gives CDR1 MNHEY, CDR2 SVGAGI. The CDR3 reads CASRSGVRHQETQYF. As DNA, the CDR3 is TGTGCCAGCAGGAGCGGGGTGAGGCATCAAGAGACCCAGTACTTC.

The chain joins TRBV5-1 to TRBJ2-7, with a possible D match to TRBD2 (5 bases). In germline, CDR1 is SGHRS, CDR2 YFSETQ. Trimming removed 0 bases from V and 6 bases from J, with 13 bases in between. The CDR3 loop spans 14 amino acids. The CDR3 sequence is CASSLDSTTIEQYF. The CDR3 bases are TGCGCCAGCAGCTTGGATTCGACGACTATCGAGCAGTACTTC.

The J gene is TRBJ2-6, the V gene TRBV30, with 9 bases aligning to TRBD1. The length of the CDR3 is 14 residues. The germline V gene encodes CDR1 GTSNPN and CDR2 SVGIG (reference sequence). J gave up 4 bases and V 7 bases, and 5 bases lay outside the gene matches. The CDR3 nucleotides are TGTGCCTACGGGACAGGGTTCGGGGCCAACGTCCTGACTTTC. Residues: CAYGTGFGANVLTF.

The chain uses TRBV6-5 and TRBJ1-2, with TRBD1 identical over 7 bases. CDR3 size: 14 residues. With 2 bases clipped from V and 6 bases from J, the junction kept 6 bases outside the gene matches. Germline CDR1 is MNHEY and CDR2 is SVGAGI. The CDR3, as DNA: TGTGCCAGCAGTTACGGTCAGGGGGGCGATGGCTACACCTTC. It encodes CASSYGQGGDGYTF.

This clone was observed a handful of times. Written as DNA, the CDR3 is TGTGCCAGCAGCTTGAGACAGGTTTCCACCGGGGAGCTGTTTTTT. Protein sequence: CASSLRQVSTGELFF. The chain recombines TRBV7-2 with TRBJ2-2; possibly TRBD1 for D (6 bases). V dropped 3 bases and J dropped 4 bases, with 12 bases sitting between them. This CDR3 is built from 15 residues. CDR1 and CDR2 (germline): SGHTA, FQGNSA. Using reference TRBV7-2 and TRBJ2-2 for the parts outside the CDR3, the full variable domain is GAGVSQSPSNKVTEKGKDVELRCDPISGHTALYWYRQSLGQGLEFLIYFQGNSAPDKSGLPSDRFSAERTGGSVSTLTIQRTQQEDSAVYLCASSLRQVSTGELFFGEGSRLTVL.

This chain links TRBV25-1 with TRBJ2-2; 9 positions match TRBD1. The germline gives CDR1 MGHDK, CDR2 SYGVNS. The junction had 3 bases not matched to a gene; V was cut back by 2 bases and J by 5 bases. CDR3 size: 15 residues. CDR3 protein: CASSEGTGRTGELFF. CDR3 DNA: TGTGCCAGCAGTGAAGGGACAGGGAGGACCGGGGAGCTGTTTTTT.

The gene calls are TRBV5-4 and TRBJ1-1; possible D gene TRBD1, 6 bases. CDR3 length equals 15 residues. Per the germline V gene, CDR1 is SGHNT and CDR2 is YYREEE (reference sequence). V lost 1 base to trimming and J lost 8 bases, with 18 bases between them. DNA of the CDR3: TGTGCCAGCAGCTTGAGTGTCGACAGGCCAGAAGAAGCTTTCTTT. It specifies CASSLSVDRPEEAFF.

This chain uses TRBV6-6 with TRBJ2-7, with D possibly being TRBD1 (6 bases). The CDR3 spans 13 residues. CDR1 MNHNY and CDR2 SVGAGI come from the germline V gene (reference sequence). V was trimmed by 7 bases and J by 3 bases, leaving 13 bases between them. The CDR3: CASKTGSDYEQYF. The CDR3 DNA reads as TGTGCCAGCAAAACAGGGTCGGACTACGAGCAGTACTTC.

This chain uses TRBV7-2 with TRBJ2-7; the match to TRBD1 covers 7 bases. The CDR3 is 15 residues long. J lost 0 bases, V lost 6 bases, and 8 bases had no gene match. Germline values: CDR1 SGHTA, CDR2 FQGNSA. The CDR3 is CASRPKRQGSYEQYF. The CDR3, as DNA: TGTGCCAGCAGACCTAAAAGACAGGGCTCCTACGAGCAGTACTTC.

The chain uses TRBV7-2 and TRBJ1-4; TRBD1 agrees at 7 bases. J was trimmed by 4 bases and V by 5 bases; bases with no gene match: 7. The CDR3 totals 15 residues. Germline V gene data show CDR1 as SGHTA and CDR2 as FQGNSA. CDR3 residues: CASSPKTGDNEKLFF. CDR3 nucleotides: TGTGCCAGCAGCCCCAAAACAGGGGATAATGAAAAACTGTTTTTT.